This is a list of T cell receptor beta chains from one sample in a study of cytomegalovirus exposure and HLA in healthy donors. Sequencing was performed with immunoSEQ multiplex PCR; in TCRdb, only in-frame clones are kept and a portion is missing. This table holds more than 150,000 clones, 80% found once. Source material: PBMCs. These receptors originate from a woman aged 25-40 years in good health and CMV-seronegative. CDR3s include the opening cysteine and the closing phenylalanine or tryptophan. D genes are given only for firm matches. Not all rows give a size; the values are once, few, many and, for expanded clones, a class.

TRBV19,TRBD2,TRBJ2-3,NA,TGTGCCAGTAGTGGAGGACTAGCGGGACTCACAGATACGCAGTATTTT,CASSGGLAGLTDTQYF
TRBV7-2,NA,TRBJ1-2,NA,TGTGCCAGCAGCCCGGAGAGGGGGAGGGAGGAAGGCTACACCTTC,CASSPERGREEGYTF
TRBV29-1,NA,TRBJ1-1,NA,TGCAGCGTTCTACAGAGAATATCACGCAACACTGAAGCTTTCTTT,CSVLQRISRNTEAFF
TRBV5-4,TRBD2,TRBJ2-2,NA,TGTGCCAGCAGCCCGGCTTCTAGCGGGGGGCCCGGGGAGCTGTTTTTT,CASSPASSGGPGELFF
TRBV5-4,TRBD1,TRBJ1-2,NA,TGTGCCAGCAGCCCTTGGGACAGGGAAAAGGGCTACACCTTC,CASSPWDREKGYTF
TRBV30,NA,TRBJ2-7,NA,TGTGCCTGGAGTCTAGGGGCCGTCCACGAGCAGTACTTC,CAWSLGAVHEQYF
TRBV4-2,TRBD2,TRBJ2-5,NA,TGTGCCAGCAGCCAAGATTCTAGCGGGGGGGCCTTGGAGACCCAGTACTTC,CASSQDSSGGALETQYF
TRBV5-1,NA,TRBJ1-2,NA,TGCGCCAGCAGCTCCCTCAACGGGGAGGGCTACACCTTC,CASSSLNGEGYTF
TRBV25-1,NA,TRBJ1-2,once,TGTGCCAGCAGTGAATCTAGCCAAAGGAGGTCCTATGGCTACACCTTC,CASSESSQRRSYGYTF
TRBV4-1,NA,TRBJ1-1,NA,TGCGCCAGCAGCCACCGGGAATCTGGGGACACTGAAGCTTTCTTT,CASSHRESGDTEAFF
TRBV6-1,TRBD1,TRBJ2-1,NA,TGTGCCAGCATGCGACAGGGGTCCTACAATGAGCAGTTCTTC,CASMRQGSYNEQFF
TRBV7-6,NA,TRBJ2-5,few,TGTGCCAGCAGCTTAGGGCAGGGGAAAGGAGAGACCCAGTACTTC,CASSLGQGKGETQYF
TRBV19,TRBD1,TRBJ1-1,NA,TGTGCCAGTAGTATATTGACGACGCGACAGGGAGTTGAAGCTTTCTTT,CASSILTTRQGVEAFF
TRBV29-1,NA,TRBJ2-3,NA,TGCAGCTTCGGGTCCCCCGGGACAACTACAGATACGCAGTATTTT,CSFGSPGTTTDTQYF
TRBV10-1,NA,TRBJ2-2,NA,TGCGCCAGCAGTCTGGGGCAGGGAAGCACCGGGGAGCTGTTTTTT,CASSLGQGSTGELFF
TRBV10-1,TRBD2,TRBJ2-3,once,TGCGCCAGCAGTGAGTCGAGCGGGGAGGTAGATACGCAGTATTTT,CASSESSGEVDTQYF
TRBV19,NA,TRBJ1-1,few,TGTGCCACCGATGAGCGGGGTTCGAGCACTGAAGCTTTCTTT,CATDERGSSTEAFF
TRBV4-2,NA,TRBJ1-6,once,TGTGCCAGCAGCCAGGAGGGGTCGGACTCACCCCTCCACTTT,CASSQEGSDSPLHF
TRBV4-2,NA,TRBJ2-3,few,TGTGCCAGCAGCCCTCGGATAGCCCCAGATACGCAGTATTTT,CASSPRIAPDTQYF
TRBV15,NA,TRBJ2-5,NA,TGTGCCACCAGCACCGATCCTGGCCCAATCCCAGAGACCCAGTACTTC,CATSTDPGPIPETQYF
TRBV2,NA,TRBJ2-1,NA,TGTGCCAGCAGTGAGGCAGACTACAATGAGCAGTTCTTC,CASSEADYNEQFF
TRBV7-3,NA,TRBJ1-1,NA,TGTGCCAGCAGCTACAGGGTCAACACTGAAGCTTTCTTT,CASSYRVNTEAFF
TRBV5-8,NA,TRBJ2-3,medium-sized,TGTGCCAGCAGCTTCGGCAGGGATTCAGATACGCAGTATTTT,CASSFGRDSDTQYF
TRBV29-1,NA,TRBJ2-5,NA,TGCAGCGTTGTTCGGGGGACCCAGACCCAGTACTTC,CSVVRGTQTQYF
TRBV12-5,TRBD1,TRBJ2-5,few,TGTGCTAGTGGTTTAAAAGGCTCAATCCAGGGGGCGAGACTGCCAGAGACCCAGTACTTC,CASGLKGSIQGARLPETQYF